This T cell receptor (beta chain) was captured by sequencing in a study of shared clonotypes between healthy human individuals (TCRdb year 2020). The study in broad terms: The cohort included three men and a couple of women between 18 and 49 years of age. For each donor, CD4 naive and CD4 memory were each given three plates, CD8 naive was given two plates, and CD8 memory was given one plate. To estimate repertoire size and how much clonotypes are shared between individuals, the study performed deep sequencing of blood TCR repertoires from about five healthy adults. Leukapheresis yielded between about 0.8 and 9.5 billion PBMCs per donor. Libraries were prepared and TCR repertoires were sequenced by different laboratories using diverse techniques, in order to increase sequencing depth and limit assay-specific biases.

Worth noting for this clone: It lacks a known antigen. No base-level quality is on record; no much larger clone is a single base apart.

Paper-wide results and their limitations: Sampling was restricted to blood, and TCR repertoires in tissue are likely to differ from TCR repertoires in blood. Even with the large sequencing depth, rarefaction of the sorted-subset datasets indicated that sequencing was incomplete. Pairwise subsampling indicated that sequencing depth was expected to affect the degree of clonotype sharing among donors. Compared with non-shared clonotypes, the clonotypes found in all four sorted-subset donors had higher generation probabilities. Estimated clonotype richness was generally larger for naive than for memory subsets. Sharing across a few donors was observed for about 5% of naive CD4, over 3% of naive CD8, 2.3% of memory CD4, and approximately 0.41% of memory CD8 clonotypes. Because the study included only a small number of donors, the genetic and exposure-history diversity represented was limited.

Using the deep immunoSEQ assay, multiplex PCR amplified TCR CDR3 regions from genomic DNA. For each cell subset, the extracted genomic DNA was distributed evenly across all wells of several immunoSEQ 96-well plates, and each plate served as one replicate. Each replicate PCR for sorted subsets received 150 to 250 ng genomic DNA, equal to 30,000 or so T cell genomes. Purified libraries were measured with a Qubit 3.0 fluorometer, size-checked on a Bioanalyzer 2100, and measured again with the KAPA Library Quantification kit. Each immunoSEQ 96-well plate was sequenced on its own single-read 150-cycle Illumina NextSeq 550 flow cell. In the original analysis: Because only junctional sequences without quality scores were contained in the immunoSEQ output, filtering matching that applied to full-length reads could not be performed. Sequences were annotated with PyIR, a Python wrapper for IgBLAST v1.9, and V/J genes and CDR3 were assigned using IMGT germline references. Reads with weak V/J assignments (E-value above 1e-6), missing CDR3, stop codons, out-of-frame junctions, or ambiguous translated residues were removed. A V3J clonotype was defined by an identical inferred V gene, J gene, and CDR3 amino acid sequence. Percentage overlap between repertoires was computed as shared unique clonotypes divided by the size of the smaller repertoire. Richness of each repertoire was evaluated using RTK rarefaction, the Chao1 estimator, and Recon v2.1 estimates of unobserved clonotypes. Generation probabilities were computed with OLGA for all TCRbeta clonotypes obtained by the gDNA method from several donors. TCRdb took this table from immuneACCESS and kept in-frame rearrangements with V and J called. Such tables lack part of the clones; where checked against another copy, unresolved V genes explain under half of the gap, and the rest is unexplained. The DNA gave D and trimming, while V, J and clone size come from that table. The sample data list fewer than 1 million clones, and about 97% of these were observed just once. The top ten clones comprise around 0.25% of the sample.

For the CD8 naive samples, CD45RO-negative cells were positively selected for CCR7, yielding a CD45RA+CCR7+ population from which TemRA cells were excluded. Donors were healthy HIV-negative adults with no recently reported acute infections or vaccinations. Every donor was a Caucasian adult residing in Nashville, Tennessee, USA. After blood collection by leukapheresis, PBMCs were isolated using Ficoll-Histopaque density gradient centrifugation and then cryopreserved in the vapor phase of liquid nitrogen. Purity and quantity of every magnetically sorted T cell population were checked by analytical flow cytometry. Genomic DNA was isolated from each sorted fraction and quantified by UV absorbance on a Nanodrop 2000c. The germline V gene gives CDR1 as SGHAT and CDR2 as FQNNGV. Between the V and J ends, shortened by 1 base and 4 bases respectively, the junction contains 10 bases. The CDR3, from cysteine to phenylalanine, totals 14 residues. The entry retains the CDR3 DNA only, 42 bases that are in frame from base 1.

Material for sequencing was naive CD8+ T cells sorted from blood. The sample's cell subset or site label, in plain terms: CD45RA+CCR7+. The TCR originated in a man aged 25-45 years in good health. This chain joins TRBV11-2 to TRBJ2-5; the D gene is unclear. The CDR3 region: CASSLVWVRETQYF. The nucleotides read TGTGCCAGCAGCTTAGTTTGGGTTAGAGAGACCCAGTACTTC.